A single sample is the source of the 28 T cell receptor beta chains below, sequenced in a study of cytotoxic CD8 clonotypes in ibrutinib-treated CLL. Data came from immunoSEQ multiplex PCR; TCRdb stores just in-frame clones and leaves some out. The sample yields about 86,000 clones, roughly 86% seen once. The sample was PBMCs, taken before ibrutinib treatment. The origin of the receptors is a human donor with chronic lymphocytic leukemia.

The V and J genes are TRBV5-1 and TRBJ2-7; the match to TRBD2 covers 8 bases. The CDR3 runs to 17 residues. Looked up from germline, CDR1 is SGHRS and CDR2 is YFSETQ. J was trimmed by 7 bases and V by 4 bases; bases with no gene match: 19. The CDR3 nucleotides are TGCGCCAGCAGCCTAACAAGGAGCGGGAGACCCTCCCTGGAGCAGTACTTC. Its translation: CASSLTRSGRPSLEQYF.

This chain links TRBV9 with TRBJ2-5; D is uncertain. Trimming pared 4 bases from V and 4 bases from J, leaving 17 bases between. CDR1 and CDR2 from the germline V gene are SGDLS and YYNGEE. The CDR3 is made up of 15 amino acids. The CDR3 coding sequence is TGTGCCAGCAGCTCCCTTCCTGCCTTGGGAGAGACCCAGTACTTC. This codes for CASSSLPALGETQYF.

DNA of the CDR3: TGTGCCAGCAGCCAGGCCCCTAGAACAGGGGCGGCAGGCTACACCTTC. Amino acid sequence: CASSQAPRTGAAGYTF. The rearrangement uses TRBV4-2 and TRBJ1-2; 7 bases fit TRBD1. Trimming at V came to 3 bases and at J to 8 bases, leaving 15 bases not matched to a gene. This CDR3 comprises 16 residues. Germline-derived CDR1 and CDR2 are LGHNA and YNFKEQ.

The rearrangement uses TRBV5-6 and TRBJ2-7; D is possibly TRBD2 (5 bases). This CDR3 region has 14 residues. CDR1 and CDR2 from the germline V gene are SGHDT and YYEEEE. V shed 3 bases and J shed 7 bases, with 17 bases lying between them. The CDR3, as DNA: TGTGCCAGCAGCTCGGGATGGGTCGGGGAGGAGCAGTACTTC. Its protein is CASSSGWVGEEQYF. The full variable domain, rest sourced from reference TRBV5-6 and TRBJ2-7, is DAGVTQSPTHLIKTRGQQVTLRCSPKSGHDTVSWYQQALGQGPQFIFQYYEEEERQRGNFPDRFSGHQFPNYSSELNVNALLLGDSALYLCASSSGWVGEEQYFGPGTRLTVT.

This clone appeared once. The genes are TRBV29-1 and TRBJ1-5; no reliable D call. The V gene lost 3 bases and the J gene lost 6 bases, with 12 bases spanning the gap. Germline-derived CDR1 and CDR2 are SQVTM and ANQGSEA. The CDR3 spans 13 residues. CDR3 amino acids: CSVEGAVGQPQHF. The CDR3 nucleotides read TGCAGCGTTGAGGGAGCAGTGGGTCAGCCCCAGCATTTT.

The chain joins TRBV4-2 to TRBJ1-2; D call uncertain. The germline V gene has CDR1 LGHNA and CDR2 YNFKEQ. The CDR3 runs to 17 residues. Trimming took 0 bases from V and 2 from J, leaving 16 bases between them. DNA for the CDR3: TGTGCCAGCAGCCAAGAATGGCGTCAGCGATTGAACTATGGCTACACCTTC. Amino acid sequence: CASSQEWRQRLNYGYTF.

J is TRBJ2-7 and V is TRBV30, with 7 bases fitting TRBD2. V lost 4 bases, J lost 8 bases, and 11 bases stayed unmatched. CDR3 length: 13 amino acids. Germline assignment: CDR1 GTSNPN and CDR2 SVGIG (reference sequence). The CDR3 protein is CAWTAGEGLKQYF. The CDR3 region has the DNA TGTGCCTGGACCGCTGGGGAGGGTCTCAAGCAGTACTTC.

The rearrangement uses TRBV29-1 and TRBJ2-7; 7 bases map to TRBD2. J lost 3 bases, V lost 1 base, and 6 bases had no gene match. Germline loops: CDR1 SQVTM, CDR2 ANQGSEA. CDR3 length equals 14 residues. The CDR3 DNA sequence: TGCAGCGTTGAAGGACTAGCCCAGGGCTACGAGCAGTACTTC. Protein product: CSVEGLAQGYEQYF.

The chain carries TRBV9 and TRBJ1-3; D remains unclear. The germline V gene encodes CDR1 SGDLS and CDR2 YYNGEE. There are 15 residues in the CDR3. Trimming left V 4 bases short and J 0 bases short, with 11 bases between. The CDR3 loop reads CASSTDPHSGNTIYF. Here the CDR3 DNA reads TGTGCCAGCAGCACCGACCCCCACTCTGGAAACACCATATATTTT. Combining the CDR3 with reference TRBV9 and TRBJ1-3 gives the whole variable domain DSGVTQTPKHLITATGQRVTLRCSPRSGDLSVYWYQQSLDQGLQFLIQYYNGEERAKGNILERFSAQQFPDLHSELNLSSLELGDSALYFCASSTDPHSGNTIYFGEGSWLTVV.

The CDR3 loop reads CASSRGPQGTSSYEQYF. The CDR3 DNA reads as TGTGCCAGCAGCCGGGGGCCCCAGGGTACAAGCTCCTACGAGCAGTACTTC. The rearrangement links TRBV9 to TRBJ2-7, with D perhaps given as TRBD1 or TRBD2 (6 bases each). The V gene lost 4 bases and the J gene lost 0 bases, with 20 bases spanning the gap. There are 17 residues in the CDR3. CDR1 is SGDLS, CDR2 YYNGEE, per germline.

This clone was counted once. The identical CDR3 is also encoded by other nucleotide sequences in the sample. The genes are TRBV4-2 and TRBJ2-1; the D is unclear. The CDR3 has 15 amino acids. Trimming removed 0 bases at V and 5 bases at J, with 11 bases between. The V gene's germline CDR1 is LGHNA and CDR2 YNFKEQ. CDR3 bases: TGTGCCAGCAGCCAAGATCTCGGTGGGCACAATGAGCAGTTCTTC. This translates into CASSQDLGGHNEQFF.

V gene TRBV29-1 combines with J gene TRBJ1-1; perhaps TRBD1 as D (6 bases). This CDR3 is built from 14 residues. Germline CDR1 SQVTM, CDR2 ANQGSEA. Trimming stripped 0 bases from V and 7 bases from J, with 15 bases between. CDR3 nucleotide sequence: TGCAGCGTTGAAGAGGGGGCGCTAGGCCTTGAAGCTTTCTTT. It specifies CSVEEGALGLEAFF.

V gene TRBV2 combines with J gene TRBJ2-3; D gene unclear. V dropped 7 bases and J dropped 1 base, with 15 bases sitting between them. Germline CDR1 is SNHLY and CDR2 is FYNNEI. The length of the CDR3 is 15 residues. The CDR3 sequence: CASTRLIVGTDTQYF. As DNA, the CDR3 is TGTGCCAGCACCCGATTAATAGTCGGCACAGATACGCAGTATTTT. Drawing the rest from reference TRBV2 and TRBJ2-3, the complete variable domain is EPEVTQTPSHQVTQMGQEVILRCVPISNHLYFYWYRQILGQKVEFLVSFYNNEISEKSEIFDDQFSVERPDGSNFTLKIRSTKLEDSAMYFCASTRLIVGTDTQYFGPGTRLTVL.

The gene calls are TRBV28 and TRBJ2-5; D possibly corresponds to TRBD1 (6 bases). This CDR3 is built from 14 residues. Per the germline V gene, CDR1 is MDHEN and CDR2 is SYDVKM. Deletions cut 5 bases from V and 4 bases from J, with 14 bases between. The CDR3 bases are TGTGCCAGCAGTGAGGGGGTCGCGATAGAGACCCAGTACTTC. Protein sequence: CASSEGVAIETQYF.

The genes are TRBV28 and TRBJ1-2; D gene uncertain. CDR3 size: 14 residues. Deletions cut 2 bases from V and 5 bases from J, with 12 bases between. In germline, CDR1 is MDHEN, CDR2 SYDVKM. The CDR3 DNA reads TGTGCCAGCAGTTTACCCGTGACGAATTATGGCTACACCTTC. Its protein product is CASSLPVTNYGYTF.

The chain links TRBV25-1 to TRBJ1-2; tentatively, D is TRBD1 (5 bases). The germline V gene has CDR1 MGHDK and CDR2 SYGVNS. The CDR3 contains 14 residues. Between the trimmed V and J ends, which lost 1 base and 7 bases, there was a span of 13 bases. The CDR3 DNA reads as TGTGCCAGCAGTGAATCGGGGGGATTTGGTGGCTACACCTTC. Translating it yields CASSESGGFGGYTF.

The chain couples TRBV7-8 to TRBJ1-1; D is undetermined. From germline, CDR1 is SGHVS and CDR2 FQNEAQ. The ends were cut back, 5 bases at V and 7 bases at J, with 11 bases in the middle. The CDR3 is made up of 12 amino acids. The CDR3 sequence is CASSLWAFEAFF. DNA of the CDR3: TGTGCCAGCAGCCTATGGGCCTTTGAAGCTTTCTTT.

This rearrangement joins TRBV7-9 to TRBJ2-7; the match to TRBD2 covers 7 bases. In germline, CDR1 is SEHNR, CDR2 FQNEAQ (reference sequence). CDR3 length equals 14 residues. Trimming at V came to 2 bases and at J to 2 bases, leaving 3 bases not matched to a gene. The CDR3 is CASSLLGGTYEQYF. The CDR3 nucleotides are TGTGCCAGCAGCTTACTGGGGGGGACCTACGAGCAGTACTTC.

Here the CDR3 reads CASSLAGQGINEQYF. The CDR3 DNA reads as TGTGCCAGCAGCTTAGCCGGACAGGGTATCAACGAGCAGTACTTC. The chain links TRBV7-9 to TRBJ2-7; 8 bases match TRBD1. Germline lookup yields CDR1 SEHNR and CDR2 FQNEAQ (reference sequence). This CDR3 region has 15 residues. The trim removed 0 bases at V and 5 bases at J, leaving 6 bases unmatched.

This sequence joins TRBV27 and TRBJ1-2, with 10 bases lining up with TRBD1. Per the germline V gene, CDR1 is MNHEY and CDR2 is SMNVEV (reference sequence). This CDR3 is built from 13 residues. J lost 7 bases, V lost 10 bases, and 9 bases had no gene match. The CDR3 reads CATTGDRGTGYTF. As DNA, the CDR3 is TGTGCCACCACGGGGGACAGGGGTACTGGCTACACCTTC.

The chain carries TRBV4-3 and TRBJ2-2, with unresolved D. This CDR3 has 14 residues. Trimming pared 4 bases from V and 4 bases from J, leaving 10 bases between. From germline, CDR1 is LGHNA and CDR2 YSLEER. CDR3 sequence reads: CASSPRSSTGELFF. The CDR3 DNA follows: TGCGCCAGCAGCCCGAGGTCTTCCACCGGGGAGCTGTTTTTT.

This clone was seen a handful of times. The J gene is TRBJ1-1, the V gene TRBV9; 8 nucleotides align to TRBD1. CDR3 size: 14 residues. The junction had 8 bases not matched to a gene; V was cut back by 3 bases and J by 7 bases. Germline assignment: CDR1 SGDLS and CDR2 YYNGEE. CDR3 sequence: CASSETQGAIEAFF. The CDR3 DNA sequence: TGTGCCAGCAGCGAAACTCAGGGGGCAATTGAAGCTTTCTTT. Drawing the rest from reference TRBV9 and TRBJ1-1, the complete variable domain is DSGVTQTPKHLITATGQRVTLRCSPRSGDLSVYWYQQSLDQGLQFLIQYYNGEERAKGNILERFSAQQFPDLHSELNLSSLELGDSALYFCASSETQGAIEAFFGQGTRLTVV.

V and J are TRBV27 and TRBJ2-3; 7 bases agree with TRBD1. The CDR3 loop spans 16 amino acids. CDR1 MNHEY and CDR2 SMNVEV come from the germline V gene (reference sequence). Unmatched junction bases numbered 11, after V lost 7 bases and J lost 1 base. CDR3 sequence reads: CASNLQGIRGTDTQYF. CDR3 DNA sequence: TGTGCCAGCAACTTACAGGGGATAAGGGGCACAGATACGCAGTATTTT.

The chain couples TRBV11-3 to TRBJ2-2; D unclear. The V gene lost 5 bases and the J gene lost 6 bases, with 10 bases spanning the gap. The germline V gene encodes CDR1 SGHNT and CDR2 YENEEA. The CDR3 has 13 residues. The CDR3 bases are TGTGCCAGCAGCAAAAACCCCCCCGGGGAGCTGTTTTTT. As protein: CASSKNPPGELFF. Drawing the rest from reference TRBV11-3 and TRBJ2-2, the complete variable domain is EAGVVQSPRYKIIEKKQPVAFWCNPISGHNTLYWYLQNLGQGPELLIRYENEEAVDDSQLPKDRFSAERLKGVDSTLKIQPAELGDSAVYLCASSKNPPGELFFGEGSRLTVL.

This clone was detected a few times. The CDR3 region is CASSHSAGTGGYGYTF. DNA of the CDR3: TGTGCCAGCAGCCACTCGGCGGGGACAGGGGGCTATGGCTACACCTTC. V gene TRBV21-1 combines with J gene TRBJ1-2; the table's D call TRBD1 went unverified against the DNA. TRBV21-1 is reported as a pseudogene. The CDR3 length is 16 residues.

The chain carries TRBV5-1 and TRBJ2-7, with 7 bases fitting TRBD1. Trimming took 2 bases from V and 5 from J; bases not matched to a gene: 7. The CDR3 loop spans 14 amino acids. Germline values: CDR1 SGHRS, CDR2 YFSETQ. CDR3 coding DNA: TGCGCCAGCAGCTTAGAGACAGGGTTCGACGAGCAGTACTTC. Translation gives CASSLETGFDEQYF.

The V call is TRBV19, the J call TRBJ1-5, with D tentatively TRBD1 (6 bases). This CDR3 is built from 14 residues. The germline V gene encodes CDR1 LNHDA and CDR2 SQIVND (reference sequence). The V gene lost 5 bases and the J gene lost 4 bases, with 12 bases spanning the gap. The CDR3 sequence is CASSLTGQNQPQHF. In DNA, the CDR3 is TGTGCCAGTAGTTTGACAGGTCAGAATCAGCCCCAGCATTTT.

The chain recombines TRBV18 with TRBJ2-1, with D perhaps TRBD1 (6 bases). In germline, CDR1 is KGHSH, CDR2 LQKENI. V shed 5 bases and J shed 5 bases, with 19 bases lying between them. This CDR3 spans 16 amino acids. In DNA, the CDR3 is TGTGCCAGCTCAGCGGACAGCCCTAGGCTGAACAATGAGCAGTTCTTC. This codes for CASSADSPRLNNEQFF.